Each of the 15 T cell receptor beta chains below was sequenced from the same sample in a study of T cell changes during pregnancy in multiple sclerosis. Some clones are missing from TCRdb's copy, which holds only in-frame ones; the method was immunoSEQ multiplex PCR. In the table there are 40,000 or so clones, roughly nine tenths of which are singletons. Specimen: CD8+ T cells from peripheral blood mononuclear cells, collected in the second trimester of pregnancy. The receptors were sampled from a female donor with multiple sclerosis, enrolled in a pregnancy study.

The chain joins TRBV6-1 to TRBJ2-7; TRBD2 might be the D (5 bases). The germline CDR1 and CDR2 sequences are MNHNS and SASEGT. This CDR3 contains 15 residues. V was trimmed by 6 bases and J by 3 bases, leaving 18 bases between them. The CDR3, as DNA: TGTGCCAGCAGCGACGGGGTAGGACCTCACTACGAGCAGTACTTC. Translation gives CASSDGVGPHYEQYF.

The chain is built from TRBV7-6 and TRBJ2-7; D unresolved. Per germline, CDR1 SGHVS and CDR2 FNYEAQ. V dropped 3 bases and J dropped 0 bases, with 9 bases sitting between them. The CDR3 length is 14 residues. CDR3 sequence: CASSFSRVSYEQYF. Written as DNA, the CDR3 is TGTGCCAGCAGCTTTTCTCGCGTCTCCTACGAGCAGTACTTC. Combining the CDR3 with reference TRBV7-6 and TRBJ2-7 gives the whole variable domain GAGVSQSPRYKVTKRGQDVALRCDPISGHVSLYWYRQALGQGPEFLTYFNYEAQQDKSGLPNDRFSAERPEGSISTLTIQRTEQRDSAMYRCASSFSRVSYEQYFGPGTRLTVT.

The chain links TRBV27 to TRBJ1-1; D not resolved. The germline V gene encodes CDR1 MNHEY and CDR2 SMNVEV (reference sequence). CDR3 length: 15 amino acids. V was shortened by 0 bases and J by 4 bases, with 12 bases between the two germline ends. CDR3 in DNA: TGTGCCAGCAGTTTATCCCAAAGGTCGGGCACTGAAGCTTTCTTT. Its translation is CASSLSQRSGTEAFF.

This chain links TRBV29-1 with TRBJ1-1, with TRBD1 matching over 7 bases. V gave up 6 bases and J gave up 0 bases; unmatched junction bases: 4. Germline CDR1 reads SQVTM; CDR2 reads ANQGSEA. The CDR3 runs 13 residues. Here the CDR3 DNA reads TGCAGCGTCCCGACAGGGTTGAACACTGAAGCTTTCTTT. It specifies CSVPTGLNTEAFF.

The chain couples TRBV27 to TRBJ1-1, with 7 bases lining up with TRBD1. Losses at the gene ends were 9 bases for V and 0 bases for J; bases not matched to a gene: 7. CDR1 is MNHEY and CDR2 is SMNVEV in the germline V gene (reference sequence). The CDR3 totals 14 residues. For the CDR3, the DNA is TGTGCCAGTTACTACAGGGGAATGAACACTGAAGCTTTCTTT. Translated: CASYYRGMNTEAFF.

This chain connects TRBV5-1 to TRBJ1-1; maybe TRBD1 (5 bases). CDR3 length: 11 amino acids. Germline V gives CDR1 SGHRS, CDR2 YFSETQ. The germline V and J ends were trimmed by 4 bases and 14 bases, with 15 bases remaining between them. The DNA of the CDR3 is TGCGCCAGCAGCCTGGGGGGGGAGGGATTCTTT. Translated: CASSLGGEGFF.

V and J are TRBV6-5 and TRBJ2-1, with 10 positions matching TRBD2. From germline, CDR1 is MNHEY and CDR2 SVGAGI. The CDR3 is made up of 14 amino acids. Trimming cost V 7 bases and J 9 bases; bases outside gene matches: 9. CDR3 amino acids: CASTAGLASSEQFF. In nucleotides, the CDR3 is TGTGCCAGCACCGCGGGACTAGCGAGCTCTGAGCAGTTCTTC.

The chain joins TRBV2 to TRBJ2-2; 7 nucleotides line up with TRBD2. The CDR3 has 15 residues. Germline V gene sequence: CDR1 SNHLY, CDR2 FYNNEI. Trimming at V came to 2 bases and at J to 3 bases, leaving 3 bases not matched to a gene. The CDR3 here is CASSEWGGDTGELFF. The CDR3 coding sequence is TGTGCCAGCAGTGAATGGGGGGGGGACACCGGGGAGCTGTTTTTT.

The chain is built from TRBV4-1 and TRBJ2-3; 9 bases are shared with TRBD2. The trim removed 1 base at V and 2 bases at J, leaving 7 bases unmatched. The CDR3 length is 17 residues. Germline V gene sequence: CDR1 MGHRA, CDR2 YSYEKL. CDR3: CASSQGPSGTVTDTQYF. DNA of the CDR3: TGCGCCAGCAGCCAAGGGCCTAGCGGGACCGTCACAGATACGCAGTATTTT.

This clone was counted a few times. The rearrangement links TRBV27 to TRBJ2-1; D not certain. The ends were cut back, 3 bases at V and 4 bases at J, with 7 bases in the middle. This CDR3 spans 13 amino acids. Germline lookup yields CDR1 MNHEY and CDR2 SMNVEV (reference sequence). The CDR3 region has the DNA TGTGCCAGCAGTTTGCGGCCATACAATGAGCAGTTCTTC. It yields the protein CASSLRPYNEQFF.

CDR3 amino acids: CASRPGLAGQETQYF. The CDR3 bases are TGTGCCAGTAGACCCGGACTAGCGGGACAAGAGACCCAGTACTTC. V and J are TRBV19 and TRBJ2-5, with TRBD2 identical over 12 bases. Losses at the gene ends were 6 bases for V and 2 bases for J; bases not matched to a gene: 4. Per the germline V gene, CDR1 is LNHDA and CDR2 is SQIVND (reference sequence). The CDR3 is 15 residues long.

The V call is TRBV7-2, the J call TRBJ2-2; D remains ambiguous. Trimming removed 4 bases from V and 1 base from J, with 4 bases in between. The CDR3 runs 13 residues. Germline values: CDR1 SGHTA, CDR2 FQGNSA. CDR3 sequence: CASSYRNTGELFF. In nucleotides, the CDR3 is TGTGCCAGCAGCTACAGGAACACCGGGGAGCTGTTTTTT.

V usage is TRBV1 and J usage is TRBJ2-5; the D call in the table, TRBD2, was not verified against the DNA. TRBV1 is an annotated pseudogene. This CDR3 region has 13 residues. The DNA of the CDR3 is TGCACCAGCAGCCCACTAGCAGGGGAGACCCAGTACTTC. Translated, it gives CTSSPLAGETQYF.

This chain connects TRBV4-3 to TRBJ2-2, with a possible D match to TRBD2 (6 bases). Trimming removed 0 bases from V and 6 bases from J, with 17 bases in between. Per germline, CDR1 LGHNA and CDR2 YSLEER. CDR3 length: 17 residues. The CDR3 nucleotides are TGCGCCAGCAGCCAAGATGGGGTTTTCCGGGGGTCCGGGGAGCTGTTTTTT. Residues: CASSQDGVFRGSGELFF.

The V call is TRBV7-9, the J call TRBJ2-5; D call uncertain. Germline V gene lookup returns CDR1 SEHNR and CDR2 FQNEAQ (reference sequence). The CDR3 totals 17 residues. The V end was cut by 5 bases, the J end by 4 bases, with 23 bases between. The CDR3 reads CASSPRWQVKDPETQYF. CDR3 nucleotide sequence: TGTGCCAGCAGCCCAAGGTGGCAGGTAAAGGATCCAGAGACCCAGTACTTC.